The 16 T cell receptor beta chains reported below all come from one sample, sequenced in a study of T cell repertoires in cytomegalovirus infection. In TCRdb, the reads were re-called with MiXCR into one record per CDR3 protein. This sample yields under 200,000 distinct CDR3 sequences, of which 8.5% to 10% are seen a single time; around 4.4% belongs to the top ten. Sequences were obtained from PBMCs. Every receptor here comes from a human donor in good health (CMV status not recorded). Some clones in this sample may be carry-over from other donors' samples.

This clonotype was counted only a few times. The V call is TRBV7-2, the J call TRBJ2-2; no reliable D call. CDR3 size: 15 residues. CDR1 and CDR2 from the germline V gene are SGHTA and FQGNSA. The V end lost 0 bases, the J end lost 0 bases, and 5 bases lay between the germline ends. The CDR3 DNA reads as TGTGCCAGCAGCTTAGCCCGGTCGAACACCGGGGAGCTGTTTTTT. It encodes CASSLARSNTGELFF.

Many counts were recorded for this clonotype. The genes are TRBV7-2 and TRBJ2-1, with D perhaps TRBD2 (7 bases). Germline V lookup: CDR1 SGHTA, CDR2 FQGNSA. The CDR3 covers 16 residues. Trimming left V 3 bases short and J 3 bases short, with 15 bases between. CDR3 amino acids: CASSLGASGGYNEQFF. DNA for the CDR3: TGTGCCAGCAGCTTGGGGGCTAGCGGAGGCTACAATGAGCAGTTCTTC.

This clonotype was seen ten or more times. The V and J genes are TRBV28 and TRBJ2-1; 7 bases fit TRBD1. Germline V gene data show CDR1 as MDHEN and CDR2 as SYDVKM. The CDR3 length is 12 residues. V lost 0 bases to trimming and J lost 12 bases; unmatched junction nucleotides: 2. In nucleotides, the CDR3 is TGTGCCAGCAGTTTATGGGGACAGCCGCAGTTCTTC. Translated, it gives CASSLWGQPQFF.

V and J are TRBV27 and TRBJ1-1; D remains ambiguous. CDR1 and CDR2 (germline): MNHEY, SMNVEV (reference sequence). Trimming took 2 bases from V and 5 from J, leaving 9 bases between them. The length of the CDR3 is 13 residues. Written as DNA, the CDR3 is TGTGCCAGCAGTTTAACCGTGGGGACTGAAGCTTTCTTT. It codes for CASSLTVGTEAFF.

This clonotype was observed many times. This chain uses TRBV7-9 with TRBJ2-5, with TRBD2 matching 9 bases. This CDR3 is 16 amino acids long. V lost 3 bases, J lost 0 bases, and 5 bases stayed unmatched. Germline CDR1 is SEHNR and CDR2 is FQNEAQ (reference sequence). Here the CDR3 DNA reads TGTGCCAGCAGCTTGCTAGCGGGAACTAACCAAGAGACCCAGTACTTC. This translates into CASSLLAGTNQETQYF.

This clonotype was counted ten times or more. This chain joins TRBV7-9 and TRBJ2-1, with TRBD2 matching 8 bases. This CDR3 is built from 15 residues. Germline V gene data show CDR1 as SEHNR and CDR2 as FQNEAQ (reference sequence). Trimming at V came to 6 bases and at J to 2 bases, leaving 6 bases not matched to a gene. The CDR3 protein is CASSPRGGAYNEQFF. For the CDR3, the DNA is TGTGCCAGCAGTCCCCGGGGGGGAGCCTACAATGAGCAGTTCTTC. The entire variable domain, with the rest obtained from reference TRBV7-9 and TRBJ2-1, is as follows: DTGVSQNPRHKITKRGQNVTFRCDPISEHNRLYWYRQTLGQGPEFLTYFQNEAQLEKSRLLSDRFSAERPKGSFSTLEIQRTEQGDSAMYLCASSPRGGAYNEQFFGPGTRLTVL.

As concerns this clonotype: A clone one base away is much larger, so this may be a read error. This chain connects TRBV12-3 or TRBV12-4 to TRBJ1-1, with TRBD1 identical over 8 bases. With 6 bases clipped from V and 4 bases from J, the junction kept 4 bases outside the gene matches. The CDR3 has 13 amino acids. Written as DNA, the CDR3 is TGTGCCAGCAGCACCACAGGGGGCACTGAAGCTTTCTTT. This encodes CASSTTGGTEAFF.

This clonotype has more than one count but fewer than ten. V usage is TRBV7-9 and J usage is TRBJ1-1; D is possibly TRBD1 (5 bases). The germline V gene encodes CDR1 SEHNR and CDR2 FQNEAQ (reference sequence). The CDR3 is 13 amino acids. The ends were cut back, 4 bases at V and 7 bases at J, with 13 bases in the middle. The CDR3 DNA is TGTGCCAGCAGCTCGGGACCGACCGTTGAAGCTTTCTTT. Protein product: CASSSGPTVEAFF.

This clonotype was observed a few times. The rearrangement links TRBV20-1 to TRBJ1-1; no firm D call. This CDR3 has 13 residues. The germline CDR1 and CDR2 sequences are DFQATT and SNEGSKA (reference sequence). Trimming pared 5 bases from V and 1 base from J, leaving 11 bases between. The CDR3 is CSASPGKNTEAFF. CDR3 DNA sequence: TGCAGTGCTTCACCCGGGAAGAACACTGAAGCTTTCTTT.

The sample holds many counts of this clonotype. The chain combines TRBV12-3 or TRBV12-4 with TRBJ2-7, with 10 bases fitting TRBD1. V shed 6 bases and J 3 bases; nucleotides not matched to a gene: 8. The CDR3 covers 15 residues. This CDR3 is CASSPSRDRGYEQYF. Written as DNA, the CDR3 is TGTGCCAGCAGCCCCAGCCGGGACAGGGGCTACGAGCAGTACTTC.

The chain combines TRBV2 with TRBJ2-2; 7 nucleotides match TRBD1. V gave up 6 bases and J gave up 2 bases; unmatched junction bases: 9. The V gene's germline CDR1 is SNHLY and CDR2 FYNNEI. The CDR3 loop spans 16 amino acids. This chain's CDR3 is CASRFDRVLNTGELFF. CDR3 nucleotide sequence: TGTGCCAGCAGATTTGACAGGGTCCTTAACACCGGGGAGCTGTTTTTT.

There are many counts of this clonotype. V is TRBV19 and J is TRBJ2-5; a weak D match, TRBD1 (6 bases). The CDR3 runs to 16 residues. Germline V lookup: CDR1 LNHDA, CDR2 SQIVND (reference sequence). Deletions cut 3 bases from V and 5 bases from J, with 19 bases between. The DNA of the CDR3 is TGTGCCAGTAGTATTAGGGGACCCTCAGGGGTGGAGACCCAGTACTTC. This encodes CASSIRGPSGVETQYF.

This clonotype turned up a few times. This rearrangement joins TRBV7-2 to TRBJ2-5, with TRBD2 identical over 8 bases. Germline values: CDR1 SGHTA, CDR2 FQGNSA. The CDR3 runs to 16 residues. V lost 5 bases, J lost 0 bases, and 8 bases stayed unmatched. The CDR3 DNA sequence: TGTGCCAGCAGCCTTTCAGGCGGGGGGTACCAAGAGACCCAGTACTTC. This codes for CASSLSGGGYQETQYF.

The rearrangement links TRBV24-1 to TRBJ2-3, with 9 bases aligning to TRBD2. Germline V gene data show CDR1 as KGHDR and CDR2 as SFDVKD. CDR3 length equals 18 residues. With 0 bases clipped from V and 1 base from J, the junction kept 7 bases outside the gene matches. In DNA form, the CDR3 reads TGTGCCACCAGTGATTTGCGCTCGGCTAGCGGGGGCACAGATACGCAGTATTTT. Its protein is CATSDLRSASGGTDTQYF.

The table lists this clonotype with many counts. The chain employs TRBV9 and TRBJ2-3; TRBD2 might be the D (5 bases). Per the germline V gene, CDR1 is SGDLS and CDR2 is YYNGEE. The CDR3 sequence is 17 residues long. Trimming removed 0 bases from V and 0 bases from J, with 14 bases in between. The CDR3 loop reads CASSVVPRGDSTDTQYF. Here the CDR3 DNA reads TGTGCCAGCAGCGTAGTTCCTCGGGGTGACAGCACAGATACGCAGTATTTT.

This clonotype was seen many times. This chain joins TRBV7-2 and TRBJ2-7; D remains unclear. V was clipped by 7 bases and J by 3 bases, with 10 bases between them. This CDR3 is 12 amino acids long. The germline V gene has CDR1 SGHTA and CDR2 FQGNSA. DNA of the CDR3: TGTGCCAGCACCGACGTCGACTACGAGCAGTACTTC. The encoded protein is CASTDVDYEQYF.